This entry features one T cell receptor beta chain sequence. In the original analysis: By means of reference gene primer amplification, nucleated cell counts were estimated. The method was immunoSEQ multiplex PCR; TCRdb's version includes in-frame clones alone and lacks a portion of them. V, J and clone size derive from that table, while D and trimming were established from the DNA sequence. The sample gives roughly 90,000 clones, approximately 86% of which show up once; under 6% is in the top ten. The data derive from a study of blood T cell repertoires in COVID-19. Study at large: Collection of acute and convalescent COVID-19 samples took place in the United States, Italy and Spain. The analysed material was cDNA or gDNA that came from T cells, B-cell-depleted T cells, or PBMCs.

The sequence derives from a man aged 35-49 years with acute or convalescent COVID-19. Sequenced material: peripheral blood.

CDR3 sequence reads: CASSISQGGEQYF. The CDR3 nucleotides are TGTGCCAGTAGTATATCGCAGGGCGGCGAGCAGTACTTC. The rearrangement links TRBV19 to TRBJ2-7, with D possibly TRBD1 on 5 matching bases. This CDR3 region has 13 residues. The V end was cut by 2 bases, the J end by 6 bases, with 11 bases between. Germline CDR1 and CDR2: LNHDA and SQIVND (reference sequence).